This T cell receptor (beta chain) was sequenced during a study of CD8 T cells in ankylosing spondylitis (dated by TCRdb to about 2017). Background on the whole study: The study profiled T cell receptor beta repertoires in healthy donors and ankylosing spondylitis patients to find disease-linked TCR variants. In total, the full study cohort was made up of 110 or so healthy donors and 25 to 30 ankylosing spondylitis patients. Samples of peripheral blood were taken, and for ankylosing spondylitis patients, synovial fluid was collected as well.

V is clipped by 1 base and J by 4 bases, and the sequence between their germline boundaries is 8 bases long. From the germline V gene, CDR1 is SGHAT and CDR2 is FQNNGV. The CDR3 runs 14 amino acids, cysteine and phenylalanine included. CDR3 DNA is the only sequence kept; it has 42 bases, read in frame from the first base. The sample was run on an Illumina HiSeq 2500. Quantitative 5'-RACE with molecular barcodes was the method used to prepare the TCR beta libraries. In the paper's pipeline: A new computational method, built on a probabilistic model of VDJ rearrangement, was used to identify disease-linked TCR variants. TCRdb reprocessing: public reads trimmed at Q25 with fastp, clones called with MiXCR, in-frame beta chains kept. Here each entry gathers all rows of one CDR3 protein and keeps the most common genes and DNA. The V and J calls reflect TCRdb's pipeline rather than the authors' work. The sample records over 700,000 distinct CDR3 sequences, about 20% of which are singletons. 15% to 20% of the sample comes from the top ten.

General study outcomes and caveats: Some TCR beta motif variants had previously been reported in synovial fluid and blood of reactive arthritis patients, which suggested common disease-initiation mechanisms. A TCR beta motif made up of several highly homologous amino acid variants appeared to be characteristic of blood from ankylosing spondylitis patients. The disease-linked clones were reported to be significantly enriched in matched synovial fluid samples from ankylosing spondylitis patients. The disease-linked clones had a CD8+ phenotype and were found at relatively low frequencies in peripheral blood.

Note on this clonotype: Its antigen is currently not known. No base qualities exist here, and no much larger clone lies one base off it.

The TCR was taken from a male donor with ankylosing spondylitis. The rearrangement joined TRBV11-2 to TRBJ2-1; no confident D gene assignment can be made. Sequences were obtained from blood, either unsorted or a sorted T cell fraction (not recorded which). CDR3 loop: CASSLVLFYNEQFF. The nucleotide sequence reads TGTGCCAGCAGCTTAGTTCTTTTTTACAATGAGCAGTTCTTC.